This T cell receptor beta chain stems from a study of T cells in Graves' hyperthyroidism and ophthalmopathy. Amplification targeted TCR beta CDR3 regions from RNA transcripts. The HTBI primer set served for first-round RT-PCR of the TCR CDR3. In TCRdb, the multiplex PCR reads were re-called with MiXCR into one record per CDR3 protein. The sample contains roughly 180,000 distinct CDR3 sequences, about 9% of which appear only once. Trimming took 2 bases from V and 9 from J, leaving 9 bases between them. CDR1 and CDR2 (germline): SGHDT, YYEEEE. This CDR3 contains 12 residues. The sequencing sample was made of blood. The origin of this receptor is a woman aged 18-35 years with Graves' hyperthyroidism that later progressed to Graves' ophthalmopathy. This chain links TRBV5-6 with TRBJ1-5; no definite D call. CDR3 sequence: CASSFPFGPQHF. The CDR3 nucleotides read TGTGCCAGCAGCTTTCCCTTTGGGCCCCAGCATTTT.